The present entry profiles one T cell receptor beta chain with its context. The antigen remains unidentified. The record originates from a study of shared clonotypes between healthy human individuals. This CDR3 comprises 15 residues. The germline gives CDR1 LNHNV, CDR2 YYDKDF (reference sequence). Trimming removed 3 bases from V and 3 bases from J, with 14 bases in between. Samples underwent the assay at deep level. The input for sorted-subset replicate PCRs was 150 to 200 ng DNA, about 30,000 T cell genomes. Sequenced by immunoSEQ multiplex PCR; TCRdb stores in-frame clones only, minus some. The sample carries a few million clones, approximately 90% recorded once. General study results and limits: Though the depth was large, rarefaction showed that sorted-subset sequencing was incomplete.

This clonotype was sampled from a man younger than 35 in good health. The rearrangement uses TRBV15 and TRBJ1-1, with D hard to call. The source material was naive CD4+ T cells sorted from blood. Subset of the sample: CD45RA+ positively selected. CDR3 region: CATSSKEAGDTEAFF. CDR3 bases: TGTGCCACCAGCAGCAAGGAGGCAGGCGACACTGAAGCTTTCTTT.